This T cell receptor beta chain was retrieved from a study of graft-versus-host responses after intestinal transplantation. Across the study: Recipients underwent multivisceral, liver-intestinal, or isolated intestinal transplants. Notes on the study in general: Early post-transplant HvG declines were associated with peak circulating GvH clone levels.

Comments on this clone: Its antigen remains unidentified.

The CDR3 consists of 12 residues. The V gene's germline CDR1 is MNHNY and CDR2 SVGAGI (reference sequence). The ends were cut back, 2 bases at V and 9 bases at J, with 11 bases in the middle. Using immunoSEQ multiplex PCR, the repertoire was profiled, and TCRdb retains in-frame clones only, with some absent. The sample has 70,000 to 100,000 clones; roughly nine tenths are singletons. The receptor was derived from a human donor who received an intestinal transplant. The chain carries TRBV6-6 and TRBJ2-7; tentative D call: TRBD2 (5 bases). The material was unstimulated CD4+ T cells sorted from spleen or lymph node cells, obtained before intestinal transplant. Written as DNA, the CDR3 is TGTGCCAGCAGTTACCCCGGCGAGGGGCAGTACTTC. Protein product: CASSYPGEGQYF.